This T cell receptor (beta chain) was documented in a study of blood T cell repertoires in COVID-19. In the study overall: The cDNA or gDNA used as material had been derived from T cells, B-cell-depleted T cells, or PBMCs.

The repertoire was sequenced with immunoSEQ multiplex PCR; TCRdb's copy has only in-frame clones and lacks some. The sample holds about 210,000 clones; 87% are singletons and the top ten take 10%. Trimming took off 0 bases at V and 1 base at J, with 8 bases between the two ends. This CDR3 has 15 residues. Germline V gene lookup returns CDR1 LGHNA and CDR2 YNFKEQ. This clone was counted a few times. The source is a man younger than 30 with acute COVID-19. The specimen was PBMCs or T cells enriched from blood (not recorded which). The V gene is TRBV4-2, the J gene TRBJ2-3; D not resolved. The DNA for the CDR3 is TGTGCCAGCAGCCAAGATTGGGCAGGCACAGATACGCAGTATTTT. Protein product: CASSQDWAGTDTQYF.